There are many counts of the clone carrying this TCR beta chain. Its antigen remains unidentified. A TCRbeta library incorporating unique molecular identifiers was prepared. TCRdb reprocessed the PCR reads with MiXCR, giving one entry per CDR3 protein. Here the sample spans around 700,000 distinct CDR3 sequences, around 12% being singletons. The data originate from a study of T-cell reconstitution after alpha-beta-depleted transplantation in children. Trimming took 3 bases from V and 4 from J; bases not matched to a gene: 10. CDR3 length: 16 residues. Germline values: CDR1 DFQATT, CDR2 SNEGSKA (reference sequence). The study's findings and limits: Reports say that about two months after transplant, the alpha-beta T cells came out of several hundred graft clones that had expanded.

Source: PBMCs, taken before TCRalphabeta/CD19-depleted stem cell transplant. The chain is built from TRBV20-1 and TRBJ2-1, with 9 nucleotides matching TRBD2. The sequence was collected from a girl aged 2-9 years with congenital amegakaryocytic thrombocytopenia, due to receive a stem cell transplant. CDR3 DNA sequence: TGCAGTGCTAGGATCCCCCGACTAGCGGAGTACAATGAGCAGTTCTTC. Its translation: CSARIPRLAEYNEQFF.